The count of the clone carrying this T cell receptor (beta chain) is one. Its antigen is unknown. The authors processed graft tissue to release intraepithelial and lamina propria lymphocytes. Profiled with immunoSEQ multiplex PCR; TCRdb holds only in-frame clones, not every one. The table shows 16,000 or so clones, with 75% to 85% occurring only once. Trimming removed 0 bases from V and 11 bases from J, with 17 bases in between. The CDR3 extends over 14 amino acids. Germline lookup yields CDR1 SGDLS and CDR2 YYNGEE. The data were taken from a study of graft-versus-host responses after intestinal transplantation. Study-wide points: Clonal ratios of graft-versus-host to host-versus-graft in allografts were high for patients exhibiting graft-donor T cell macrochimerism.

This TCR was sampled from a human patient who received an intestinal transplant, so some T cells may come from the graft donor. The material sequenced was ileum tissue, taken about 19 months after intestinal transplantation. This chain uses TRBV9 with TRBJ1-1, with D unresolved. For the CDR3, the DNA is TGTGCCAGCAGCGTAGAAGGGTCAGGAAGTATCGCTTTCTTT. It yields the protein CASSVEGSGSIAFF.